Only a few counts were recorded for the clone carrying this TCR beta chain. The TCRbeta library was prepared with unique molecular identifiers. TCRdb processed the PCR reads anew with MiXCR; each CDR3 protein has one entry. In the table there are some 76,000 distinct CDR3 sequences, approximately 11% of which are singletons. The data belong to a study of T-cell reconstitution after alpha-beta-depleted transplantation in children. The CDR3 runs 15 residues. Trimming removed 5 bases from V and 4 bases from J, with 18 bases in between. CDR1 and CDR2 from the germline V gene are DFQATT and SNEGSKA (reference sequence).

This TCR came from a boy aged 5-17 years with acute myeloid leukemia, due to receive a stem cell transplant. This chain connects TRBV20-1 to TRBJ2-1, with D possibly being TRBD2 (5 bases). The specimen comprised PBMCs, sampled before TCRalphabeta/CD19-depleted stem cell transplant. The DNA of the CDR3 is TGCAGTGCTTCAACAAACCGGGGTTTTTACAATGAGCAGTTCTTC. Translated, it gives CSASTNRGFYNEQFF.